Below are 12 T cell receptor beta chains sequenced from a single sample in a study of PD-1 blockade in mismatch repair-deficient tumors. The table came from immunoSEQ multiplex PCR; TCRdb's copy has only in-frame clones and leaves some out. This table holds approximately 16,000 clones, 75% to 90% found once. This material consisted of PBMCs, taken roughly 23 weeks after starting pembrolizumab. The source is an adult with mismatch repair-deficient cancer.

The chain has TRBV7-2 and TRBJ1-2; 7 nucleotides align to TRBD1. Germline loops: CDR1 SGHTA, CDR2 FQGNSA. Trimming took 5 bases from V and 4 from J; bases not matched to a gene: 10. This CDR3 has 15 amino acids. The CDR3 nucleotides read TGTGCCAGCAGCCCTTCGGCGGGACAGCTCTATGGCTACACCTTC. This translates into CASSPSAGQLYGYTF.

This clone was detected once. The J gene is TRBJ2-3, the V gene TRBV11-2, with TRBD2 identical over 7 bases. Germline loops: CDR1 SGHAT, CDR2 FQNNGV. The trim removed 5 bases at V and 6 bases at J, leaving 14 bases unmatched. The CDR3 is 16 residues long. CDR3 bases: TGTGCCAGCAGCCCCCGGGTGGGAGGGAAGGGGGATACGCAGTATTTT. Protein product: CASSPRVGGKGDTQYF. Full variable domain (remainder filled in from reference TRBV11-2 and TRBJ2-3): EAGVAQSPRYKIIEKRQSVAFWCNPISGHATLYWYQQILGQGPKLLIQFQNNGVVDDSQLPKDRFSAERLKGVDSTLKIQPAKLEDSAVYLCASSPRVGGKGDTQYFGPGTRLTVL.

The chain carries TRBV27 and TRBJ1-2, with unresolved D. This CDR3 has 15 residues. The V gene's germline CDR1 is MNHEY and CDR2 SMNVEV (reference sequence). Deletions cut 2 bases from V and 2 bases from J, with 12 bases between. The CDR3 DNA reads TGTGCCAGCAGTTTAAGACCGGGGAAAAACTATGGCTACACCTTC. Encoded protein: CASSLRPGKNYGYTF.

V gene TRBV2 combines with J gene TRBJ2-7, with 10 bases matching TRBD1. The CDR3 runs 14 residues. J lost 7 bases, V lost 11 bases, and 14 bases had no gene match. In germline, CDR1 is SNHLY, CDR2 FYNNEI. This CDR3 is CAGAAPGQGLEQYF. CDR3 nucleotide sequence: TGTGCCGGCGCGGCCCCGGGACAGGGGTTGGAGCAGTACTTC.

The chain links TRBV7-3 to TRBJ1-6, with D uncertain. The V and J ends lost 5 bases and 10 bases respectively, with 15 bases between them. CDR3 length equals 14 residues. Per germline, CDR1 SGHTA and CDR2 FQGTGA. The DNA for the CDR3 is TGTGCCAGCAGCCCAGGAATATTACTCTCACCCCTCCACTTT. This encodes CASSPGILLSPLHF.

The CDR3 DNA reads TGTGCCAGTTGGACAGCCATGAACACTGAAGCTTTCTTT. Amino acids: CASWTAMNTEAFF. The chain combines TRBV28 with TRBJ1-1; weak D call: TRBD1 (6 bases). The germline CDR1 and CDR2 sequences are MDHEN and SYDVKM. The CDR3 covers 13 residues. Trimming cost V 9 bases and J 0 bases, with 11 bases left between them.

The chain links TRBV6-5 to TRBJ2-5, with 7 bases fitting TRBD2. CDR3 length equals 14 residues. The V gene end was trimmed by 6 bases and the J gene end by 3 bases; junction bases not matched to a gene: 7. Germline V gene lookup returns CDR1 MNHEY and CDR2 SVGAGI. The CDR3 bases are TGTGCCAGCAGGGGGGAGGGGATTAAAGAGACCCAGTACTTC. It encodes CASRGEGIKETQYF.

This clone was observed a handful of times. CDR3: CASSPWTSGYEQYF. The DNA for the CDR3 is TGTGCCAGCAGCCCCTGGACTAGCGGCTACGAGCAGTACTTC. The rearrangement joins TRBV9 to TRBJ2-7; 10 bases match TRBD2. V lost 4 bases, J lost 3 bases, and 4 bases stayed unmatched. The CDR3 runs to 14 residues. Per germline, CDR1 SGDLS and CDR2 YYNGEE.

The chain recombines TRBV29-1 with TRBJ2-2; D is ambiguous. Germline CDR1 is SQVTM and CDR2 is ANQGSEA. Trimming stripped 7 bases from V and 2 bases from J, with 14 bases between. This CDR3 comprises 14 residues. CDR3 region: CSDLPEENTGELFF. The CDR3 DNA sequence: TGCAGCGACCTCCCCGAGGAAAACACCGGGGAGCTGTTTTTT.

The genes are TRBV15 and TRBJ1-2; 9 positions match TRBD1. The germline gives CDR1 LNHNV, CDR2 YYDKDF (reference sequence). J lost 5 bases, V lost 8 bases, and 9 bases had no gene match. This CDR3 has 14 residues. DNA of the CDR3: TGTGCCACCGGACCGGGACAGGGTGGATATGGCTACACCTTC. Amino acids: CATGPGQGGYGYTF.

The chain combines TRBV11-3 with TRBJ2-3, with TRBD2 matching 13 bases. CDR1 and CDR2 from the germline V gene are SGHNT and YENEEA. V lost 5 bases and J lost 5; bases outside the gene matches: 4. This CDR3 spans 15 amino acids. CDR3 loop: CASSPTSGGGDTQYF. CDR3 DNA: TGTGCCAGCAGCCCTACTAGCGGGGGGGGAGATACGCAGTATTTT.

The chain uses TRBV19 and TRBJ2-1, with D possibly TRBD1 on 6 matching bases. Trimming took off 5 bases at V and 9 bases at J, with 14 bases between the two ends. Germline V CDR1 and CDR2: LNHDA, SQIVND (reference sequence). This CDR3 has 13 residues. Here the CDR3 DNA reads TGTGCCAGTAGTTGGGACACCCCTAGTGAGCAGTTCTTC. Translating it yields CASSWDTPSEQFF.